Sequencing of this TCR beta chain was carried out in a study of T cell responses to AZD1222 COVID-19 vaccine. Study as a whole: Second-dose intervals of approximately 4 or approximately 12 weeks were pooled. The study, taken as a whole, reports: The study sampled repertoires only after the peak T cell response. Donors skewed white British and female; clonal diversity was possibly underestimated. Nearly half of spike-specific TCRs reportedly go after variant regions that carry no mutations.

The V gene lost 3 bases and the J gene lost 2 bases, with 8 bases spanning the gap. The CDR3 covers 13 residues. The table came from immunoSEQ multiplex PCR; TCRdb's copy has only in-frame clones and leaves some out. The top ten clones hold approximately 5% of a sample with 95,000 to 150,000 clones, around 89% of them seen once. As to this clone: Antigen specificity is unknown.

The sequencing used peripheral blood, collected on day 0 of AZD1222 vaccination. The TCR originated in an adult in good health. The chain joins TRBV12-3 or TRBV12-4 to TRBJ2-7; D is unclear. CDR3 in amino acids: CASSLNTPYEQYF. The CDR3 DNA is TGTGCCAGCAGTTTGAACACCCCCTACGAGCAGTACTTC.